Listed below are T cell receptor beta chains from one sample, sequenced in a study of chronic HIV infection and antiretroviral therapy. TCRdb itself ran the 5' RACE reads through MiXCR, one entry per CDR3 protein. The data hold under 55,000 distinct CDR3 sequences, with over 15% observed a single time. Sequenced sample: peripheral blood. The receptors were gathered from an adult who had HIV and had not received antiretroviral therapy, or was an uninfected healthy control (not recorded which). Each CDR3 is given with its conserved first and last residue. The order of the fields is V gene, J gene, D gene, clone size, CDR3 DNA, CDR3 protein. A D gene is named only where the DNA matches it firmly. Rows may omit the clone size; those that give it use once, few, many or a size class.

TRBV29-1	TRBJ2-5	NA	many	TGCAGCGTTGGCGGGCCGCAAGAGACCCAGTACTTC	CSVGGPQETQYF
TRBV29-1	TRBJ2-7	NA	NA	TGCAGCGTTGAGGAGGGCCCCGGATGGCAGTACTTC	CSVEEGPGWQYF
TRBV4-1	TRBJ2-1	NA	few	TGCGCCAGCAGCCAAGATAGGAACAATGAGCAGTTCTTC	CASSQDRNNEQFF
TRBV28	TRBJ2-5	NA	few	TGTGCCAGCAGGCCTCTCGTGACTGGGAAGACCCAGTACTTC	CASRPLVTGKTQYF
TRBV29-1	TRBJ2-3	NA	NA	TGCAGCGTTGGTGGTCAAGATACGCAGTATTTT	CSVGGQDTQYF
TRBV20-1	TRBJ1-2	NA	few	TGCAGTGCTAGTGACAGCCACAACCCGAACTATGGCTACACCTTC	CSASDSHNPNYGYTF
TRBV2	TRBJ1-4	NA	many	TGTGCCAGCAGGATGGGGGGGCGCACAACTAATGAAAAACTGTTTTTT	CASRMGGRTTNEKLFF
TRBV12-3/TRBV12-4	TRBJ2-7	NA	NA	TGTGCCAGCAGTTTAGCGCGGCTTGTGCTAGGGACCTACGAGCAGTACTTC	CASSLARLVLGTYEQYF
TRBV29-1	TRBJ1-1	NA	few	TGCAGCGTTGAACCAGGACGGTCGTCGGAGGCTTTCTTT	CSVEPGRSSEAFF
TRBV18	TRBJ1-6	NA	NA	TGTGCCAGCTCACCCCGAGAGGCCCCTGATTCACCCCTCCACTTT	CASSPREAPDSPLHF
TRBV10-1	TRBJ1-2	NA	NA	TGCGCCAGCAGGACCCTATGGACAGAATCTAACTATGGCGACACCTTC	CASRTLWTESNYGDTF
TRBV29-1	TRBJ2-7	NA	few	TGCAGCGCTGTTGGGTCCGGGGGTCGAGGGTACGAGCAGTACTTC	CSAVGSGGRGYEQYF
TRBV5-1	TRBJ2-5	TRBD2	few	TGCGCCAGCAGCTTGGTAGTAGCGGGAGAGACCCAGTACTTC	CASSLVVAGETQYF
TRBV6-5	TRBJ2-4	NA	few	TGTGCCAGCAGTCAGGCCGCCAAAAACATTCAGTACTTC	CASSQAAKNIQYF
TRBV28	TRBJ2-1	NA	NA	TGTGCCAGCAGTCCGACGAACGACCCTAGCTCCTACAATGAGCAGTTCTTC	CASSPTNDPSSYNEQFF
TRBV5-5	TRBJ2-6	NA	few	TGTGCCAGCAGCGAACGCCAGGGATCTGGGGCCAACGTCCTGACTTTC	CASSERQGSGANVLTF
TRBV28	TRBJ2-2	NA	few	TGTGCCAGCAGTTCCCCTCCGGTGGGCACCGGGGAGCTGTTTTTT	CASSSPPVGTGELFF
TRBV9	TRBJ2-5	NA	few	TGTGCCAGCAGCTCCCGGGCGCCTGGAGAGACCCAGTACTTC	CASSSRAPGETQYF
TRBV28	TRBJ2-3	NA	NA	TGTGCCAGCAGTTTATTGAGGGGGGCTAGCACAGATACGCAGTATTTT	CASSLLRGASTDTQYF
TRBV2	TRBJ1-5	NA	few	TGTGCCAGCAGTGGGGAACGGCAGCCCCAGCATTTT	CASSGERQPQHF
TRBV28	TRBJ1-1	TRBD1	few	TGTGCCAGCAGTGTCACACAGGGGCAGGTGGGGACTGAAGCTTTCTTT	CASSVTQGQVGTEAFF
TRBV19	TRBJ1-2	NA	NA	TGTGCCAGTATACTTACAGGAGCCCGCCCTGCTATCTACACCTTC	CASILTGARPAIYTF
TRBV7-6	TRBJ1-3	NA	NA	TGTGCCAGCAGCTTAGGGACATCTTCGAGCTCTGGAAACACCATATATTTT	CASSLGTSSSSGNTIYF
TRBV3-1	TRBJ2-3	TRBD2	NA	TGTGCCAGCAGCCTTAGCGAACTAGCGGGGGTCACAGATACGCAGTATTTT	CASSLSELAGVTDTQYF
TRBV5-1	TRBJ2-2	NA	NA	TGCGCCAGCAGCTTGAGCCCGGCTACGGGGGAGCTGTTTTTT	CASSLSPATGELFF
TRBV20-1	TRBJ1-5	NA	NA	TGCAGTGCTAGAGAGGATAGGAACAATCAGCCCCAGCATTTT	CSAREDRNNQPQHF
TRBV28	TRBJ2-5	TRBD2	NA	TGTGCCAGCAGTCCCCTGGGTAGCGGGAGGGAAGAGACCCAGTACTTC	CASSPLGSGREETQYF
TRBV29-1	TRBJ2-7	NA	few	TGCAGCGCTATGAGGGAAGAGCAGTACTTC	CSAMREEQYF
TRBV3-1	TRBJ1-1	NA	few	TGTGCCAGCAGCCAAGTACCTACTGAAGCTTTCTTT	CASSQVPTEAFF
TRBV28	TRBJ1-1	NA	few	TGTGCCAGCACCACTTACAGCCTCCTAGGCACTGAAGCTTTCTTT	CASTTYSLLGTEAFF
TRBV7-9	TRBJ2-7	NA	few	TGTGCCAGCAGCTTAGGAGAATCCTACGAGCAGTACTTC	CASSLGESYEQYF
TRBV25-1	TRBJ2-1	NA	NA	TGTGCCAGCAGGGAACTCTATGAGCAGTTCTTC	CASRELYEQFF
TRBV28	TRBJ2-3	TRBD1	NA	TGTGCCAGCAGTTGGCTCTCGGGACAGAGTACAGATACGCAGTATTTT	CASSWLSGQSTDTQYF
TRBV11-3	TRBJ2-1	TRBD2	NA	TGTGCCAGCAGCTTAGATGGACTAGCGGGAGGTGATGAGCAGTTCTTC	CASSLDGLAGGDEQFF
TRBV28	TRBJ2-5	NA	few	TGTGCCAGCAGTTTGACAGGGAGGAGGATCCAAGAGACCCAGTACTTC	CASSLTGRRIQETQYF
TRBV6-5	TRBJ1-1	NA	NA	TGTGCCAGCAGGAAGAGACGGAACCAGAACACTGAAGCTTTCTTT	CASRKRRNQNTEAFF
TRBV27	TRBJ2-1	NA	few	TGTGCCAGCAGTTTACTTGGCAATGAGCAGTTCTTC	CASSLLGNEQFF
TRBV28	TRBJ2-7	NA	NA	TGTGCCAGCAGTTTAAATCTAGACAAGCAGTACTTC	CASSLNLDKQYF
TRBV24-1	TRBJ2-1	NA	few	TGTGCCACCAGCCATCACAGATGGGGGGATGAGCAGTTCTTC	CATSHHRWGDEQFF
TRBV5-1	TRBJ1-1	TRBD1	few	TGCGCCAGCAGCTTGGCCGGGACAGGGTTGAACACTGAAGCTTTCTTT	CASSLAGTGLNTEAFF
TRBV5-5	TRBJ2-3	NA	NA	TGTGCCAGCAGCCGAGCCCCTAGCACAGATACGCAGTATTTT	CASSRAPSTDTQYF
TRBV11-2	TRBJ1-6	NA	NA	TGTGCCAGCAGCTTATGGGGGTTTAATTCACCCCTCCACTTT	CASSLWGFNSPLHF
TRBV30	TRBJ2-7	NA	few	TGTGCCTGGACGCCCGGCTCCTACGAGCAGTACTTC	CAWTPGSYEQYF
TRBV6-2/TRBV6-3	TRBJ2-5	TRBD1	NA	TGTGCCAGCAGGGGGACAGGACAAGAGACCCAGTACTTC	CASRGTGQETQYF
TRBV9	TRBJ2-2	NA	NA	TGTGCCAGCAGCTTAGAATCCGGGGAGCTGTTTTTT	CASSLESGELFF
TRBV28	TRBJ2-7	TRBD2	few	TGTGCCAGCAGTCTGACGGGGGGGCGCAACTACGAGCAGTACTTC	CASSLTGGRNYEQYF
TRBV29-1	TRBJ1-1	NA	medium-sized	TGCAGCGTCCCCGTGGGCCAGGGTGTTAGGGTGAACACTGAAGCTTTCTTT	CSVPVGQGVRVNTEAFF
TRBV10-3	TRBJ1-2	NA	NA	TGTGCCATCAGTGGAGCGGACACCTCTAACTATGGCTACACCTTC	CAISGADTSNYGYTF
TRBV27	TRBJ2-1	TRBD1	NA	TGTGCCAGCAGAACGACAGGGTATGAGCAGTTCTTC	CASRTTGYEQFF
TRBV27	TRBJ1-5	NA	NA	TGTGCCAGCAGTTTTGGGGTCCCCAATCAGCCCCAGCATTTT	CASSFGVPNQPQHF
TRBV10-2	TRBJ1-3	NA	NA	TGCGCCAGCAGAGGACAGAGCTCTGGAAACACCATATATTTT	CASRGQSSGNTIYF
TRBV11-3	TRBJ2-7	NA	NA	TGTGCCAGCAGCTTATGGGGGGGCCCCACCTACGAGCAGTACTTC	CASSLWGGPTYEQYF
TRBV6-5	TRBJ2-1	TRBD2	few	TGTGCCAGCAGTTACTGGACTAGCGGGACCTCCTACAATGAGCAGTTCTTC	CASSYWTSGTSYNEQFF
TRBV10-3	TRBJ2-1	NA	few	TGTGCCATCGGCGCCTCCTACAATGAGCAGTTCTTC	CAIGASYNEQFF
TRBV10-3	TRBJ1-2	NA	many	TGTGCCATCAGTGAGTCCCTTAACTATGGCTACACCTTC	CAISESLNYGYTF
TRBV7-2	TRBJ1-2	NA	few	TGTGCCAGCAGCTTAAGTCAAGGGGCGCGTGGCTACACCTTC	CASSLSQGARGYTF
TRBV7-9	TRBJ2-1	NA	few	TGTGCCAGCAGCTTAGCGGGGACACCGTACAATGAGCAGTTCTTC	CASSLAGTPYNEQFF
TRBV6-4	TRBJ2-2	NA	NA	TGTGCCAGCAGTGCTGAGTGGGGCACCGGGGAGCTGTTTTTT	CASSAEWGTGELFF
TRBV29-1	TRBJ2-3	NA	NA	TGCAGCGTTGAAGAAACGGAGCACACAGATACGCAGTATTTT	CSVEETEHTDTQYF
TRBV28	TRBJ2-1	TRBD2	many	TGTGCCAGCAGTTTTACTAGCGGGACCGCCTCCAGCCAGCAGTTCTTC	CASSFTSGTASSQQFF